This T cell receptor (beta chain) derives from a study of blood T cell repertoires in COVID-19. Assay: immunoSEQ multiplex PCR; the TCRdb copy retains only in-frame clones and omits some. Of 150,000 to 200,000 clones in the sample, 88% are singletons; the top ten hold approximately 4.5%. The germline V and J ends were trimmed by 4 bases and 2 bases, with 8 bases remaining between them. The CDR3 is 13 amino acids. The germline gives CDR1 MNHEY, CDR2 SVGAGI. Sequenced input: peripheral blood. The V and J genes are TRBV6-5 and TRBJ1-2; maybe TRBD1 (5 bases). The origin of this receptor is a human donor in a cohort sampled during active COVID-19. The CDR3 DNA reads as TGTGCCAGCAGTTTGAAGGGGAACTATGGCTACACCTTC. It specifies CASSLKGNYGYTF.